The 3 T cell receptor beta chains below all came from one sample that was sequenced in a study of siplizumab effects on memory and regulatory T cells. Using immunoSEQ multiplex PCR, the repertoire was profiled, and TCRdb retains in-frame clones only, with some absent. Of some 100,000 clones detected, around 92% appear once; the ten largest clones hold roughly 2.5%. Sequences were obtained from CD4+ T cells sorted from blood. The receptors derive from a human donor in good health. Some clones in this sample may be carry-over from other donors' samples.

The genes are TRBV29-1 and TRBJ2-5, with 8 positions matching TRBD1. CDR1 SQVTM and CDR2 ANQGSEA come from the germline V gene. The CDR3 is 13 residues long. V shed 6 bases and J 1 base; nucleotides not matched to a gene: 4. The CDR3 DNA reads TGCAGCGTAGGACAGGGTGGCCAAGAGACCCAGTACTTC. Residues: CSVGQGGQETQYF.

This clone was recorded once. The gene calls are TRBV6-1 and TRBJ2-7, with D possibly TRBD2 on 6 matching bases. Germline V CDR1 and CDR2: MNHNS, SASEGT. The CDR3 contains 14 residues. Deletions cut 5 bases from V and 4 bases from J, with 15 bases between. The CDR3 DNA reads TGTGCCAGCAGTCGAACGGGACTGAATTACGAGCAGTACTTC. Translation: CASSRTGLNYEQYF.

This rearrangement joins TRBV10-3 to TRBJ2-1; TRBD2 matches at 7 bases. Germline-derived CDR1 and CDR2 are ENHRY and SYGVKD. The CDR3 is made up of 15 amino acids. Trimming took 0 bases from V and 9 from J; bases not matched to a gene: 8. The CDR3 spells CAISESPAGVGEQFF. Written as DNA, the CDR3 is TGTGCCATCAGTGAGTCGCCGGCGGGAGTAGGTGAGCAGTTCTTC.